The clone carrying this T cell receptor beta chain came up once. The sample comes from a study of blood T cell repertoires in COVID-19. The wider study: Nucleic acid was either cDNA or gDNA, and it came from T cells, B-cell-depleted T cells, or PBMCs.

It was during active infection that Seattle patients were enrolled and then longitudinally followed. V lost 1 base, J lost 1 base, and 13 bases lay in between. The CDR3 totals 16 residues. Germline V gives CDR1 MGHRA, CDR2 YSYEKL. TCRdb's copy holds only in-frame clones and misses some; the assay was immunoSEQ multiplex PCR. This sample has 110,000 or so clones, with around 85% found just once. The sample comprised peripheral blood. The chain couples TRBV4-1 to TRBJ1-1, with no clear D. The receptor's source is a woman aged 55-69 years with COVID-19, enrolled during active disease. This CDR3 reads CASSQVPGLQNTEAFF. The CDR3 region has the DNA TGCGCCAGCAGCCAAGTTCCCGGACTCCAGAACACTGAAGCTTTCTTT.